The 24 T cell receptor beta chains below were found in one sample sequenced in a study of shared clonotypes between healthy human individuals. Assay: immunoSEQ multiplex PCR; the TCRdb copy retains only in-frame clones and omits some. The top ten hold 0.36% of the sample, which has approximately 2.5 million clones, 93% seen once. The sequencing sample was made of naive CD4+ T cells from PBMCs. Subset defined: CD45RA+ positively selected. These receptors all stem from a man aged 18 to 30 in good health. Some clones in this sample may be carry-over from other donors' samples.

Points on this clone: Distinct nucleotide sequences in the sample also encode this CDR3. The chain links TRBV28 to TRBJ2-1; D remains unclear. Germline assignment: CDR1 MDHEN and CDR2 SYDVKM. The CDR3 is 15 amino acids. Trimming left V 2 bases short and J 0 bases short, with 8 bases between. CDR3 region: CASSLGGSSYNEQFF. CDR3 bases: TGTGCCAGCAGTTTAGGCGGCAGCTCCTACAATGAGCAGTTCTTC.

V gene TRBV28 combines with J gene TRBJ2-7; D is unresolved. Trimming took off 4 bases at V and 6 bases at J, with 10 bases between the two ends. CDR1 is MDHEN, CDR2 SYDVKM, per germline. The CDR3 has 12 amino acids. CDR3 in DNA: TGTGCCAGCAGTTCACCTTGGGGCGAGCAGTACTTC. Translation gives CASSSPWGEQYF.

The CDR3 loop reads CASNPAGSYTGELFF. The CDR3 coding sequence is TGTGCCAGCAACCCGGCGGGCTCATACACCGGGGAGCTGTTTTTT. The chain employs TRBV28 and TRBJ2-2; tentatively, D is TRBD2 (5 bases). The CDR3 has 15 amino acids. Trimming took 7 bases from V and 3 from J, leaving 15 bases between them. Germline V gene lookup returns CDR1 MDHEN and CDR2 SYDVKM.

V is TRBV28 and J is TRBJ1-1; the match to TRBD1 covers 8 bases. The CDR3 totals 13 residues. Germline loops: CDR1 MDHEN, CDR2 SYDVKM. Trimming cost V 4 bases and J 6 bases; bases outside gene matches: 4. DNA for the CDR3: TGTGCCAGCAGTTGGACAGGGCGGCCTGAAGCTTTCTTT. It translates to CASSWTGRPEAFF.

Ten or more counts support this clone. DNA of the CDR3: TGTGCCAGCAGTTTATGGGCCAAGCAAGAGACCCAGTACTTC. It encodes CASSLWAKQETQYF. This sequence joins TRBV27 and TRBJ2-5, with D unresolved. Per germline, CDR1 MNHEY and CDR2 SMNVEV (reference sequence). Trimming took off 1 base at V and 2 bases at J, with 8 bases between the two ends. The CDR3 contains 14 residues.

As for this clone: This sample also contains other DNA sequences that code for the same CDR3. CDR3 in amino acids: CASSILAGGGEQFF. The CDR3 DNA reads TGTGCCAGTAGTATTCTAGCGGGAGGAGGGGAGCAGTTCTTC. The gene calls are TRBV19 and TRBJ2-1, with 11 bases that match TRBD2. Germline CDR1 is LNHDA and CDR2 is SQIVND (reference sequence). The CDR3 has 14 amino acids. J was trimmed by 10 bases and V by 3 bases; bases with no gene match: 5.

Notes on this clone: Other DNA sequences in this specimen translate into the identical CDR3. The chain employs TRBV5-1 and TRBJ1-3, with no clear D. Germline assignment: CDR1 SGHRS and CDR2 YFSETQ. V lost 0 bases and J 0 bases, leaving 7 bases between the germline ends. The length of the CDR3 is 15 residues. The CDR3 is CASSLAGISGNTIYF. CDR3 nucleotides: TGCGCCAGCAGCTTGGCCGGGATCTCTGGAAACACCATATATTTT.

This chain connects TRBV18 to TRBJ1-4; 8 nucleotides line up with TRBD1. The CDR3 covers 15 residues. Germline CDR1 and CDR2: KGHSH and LQKENI. Trimming at V came to 4 bases and at J to 7 bases, leaving 8 bases not matched to a gene. Here the CDR3 DNA reads TGTGCCAGCTCACTCCAGGGGGCCCGTGGTGAAAAACTGTTTTTT. Translation: CASSLQGARGEKLFF.

This clone was seen a single time. The sample has other DNA sequences that encode this CDR3 too. The chain joins TRBV7-2 to TRBJ2-3; D gene ambiguous. The V gene's germline CDR1 is SGHTA and CDR2 FQGNSA. CDR3 size: 11 residues. V was cut by 4 bases and J by 6 bases, with 5 bases left in between. DNA of the CDR3: TGTGCCAGCAGCTCGAGTGATACGCAGTATTTT. Translating gives CASSSSDTQYF.

The J gene is TRBJ2-1, the V gene TRBV28, with 9 bases that match TRBD2. The ends lost 6 bases at V and 4 bases at J; junction bases unmatched: 7. Germline loops: CDR1 MDHEN, CDR2 SYDVKM. The CDR3 contains 15 residues. In nucleotides, the CDR3 is TGTGCCAGCAGCCCCCCTAGCGGGGAATACAATGAGCAGTTCTTC. Translation gives CASSPPSGEYNEQFF.

DNA of the CDR3: TGTGCCAGCAGCCAGGACAGGGCGGAAGGTCAGCCCCAGCATTTT. As protein: CASSQDRAEGQPQHF. V and J are TRBV6-5 and TRBJ1-5; 8 bases agree with TRBD1. The CDR3 length is 15 residues. The V and J ends lost 6 bases and 6 bases, in that order; junction bases with no gene match: 10. Germline lookup yields CDR1 MNHEY and CDR2 SVGAGI.

J is TRBJ2-2 and V is TRBV5-1; the D is unclear. The V and J ends lost 0 bases and 1 base respectively, with 7 bases between them. The CDR3 length is 15 residues. Germline V gives CDR1 SGHRS, CDR2 YFSETQ. CDR3 sequence reads: CASSLAPGNTGELFF. In DNA form, the CDR3 reads TGCGCCAGCAGCTTGGCACCTGGGAACACCGGGGAGCTGTTTTTT. Complete variable domain (other parts from reference TRBV5-1 and TRBJ2-2): KAGVTQTPRYLIKTRGQQVTLSCSPISGHRSVSWYQQTPGQGLQFLFEYFSETQRNKGNFPGRFSGRQFSNSRSEMNVSTLELGDSALYLCASSLAPGNTGELFFGEGSRLTVL.

CDR3 nucleotide sequence: TGCGCCAGCATGAGACAGCGGGAGGTGGACACCGGGGAGCTGTTTTTT. Translation: CASMRQREVDTGELFF. The chain has TRBV4-1 and TRBJ2-2; TRBD2 aligns across 9 bases. From germline, CDR1 is MGHRA and CDR2 YSYEKL. V trimming: 7 bases; J trimming: 3 bases; junction bases outside the gene matches: 9. This CDR3 has 16 residues.

The genes are TRBV30 and TRBJ2-1, with D possibly being TRBD2 (5 bases). The germline V gene has CDR1 GTSNPN and CDR2 SVGIG (reference sequence). V lost 3 bases to trimming and J lost 6 bases, with 6 bases between them. The CDR3 is 11 residues long. CDR3 residues: CAWRDFNEQFF. For the CDR3, the DNA is TGTGCCTGGAGGGACTTCAATGAGCAGTTCTTC.

This rearrangement joins TRBV25-1 to TRBJ2-1; 7 nucleotides agree with TRBD2. Germline assignment: CDR1 MGHDK and CDR2 SYGVNS. CDR3 size: 16 residues. The trim removed 8 bases at V and 3 bases at J, leaving 13 bases unmatched. The CDR3 loop is CASSSLGAGIYNEQFF. The CDR3, as DNA: TGTGCCAGCTCCTCTCTGGGAGCGGGAATCTACAATGAGCAGTTCTTC.

This clone was recorded only once. The J gene is TRBJ2-1, the V gene TRBV9; TRBD2 agrees at 10 bases. The trim removed 1 base at V and 9 bases at J, leaving 10 bases unmatched. Germline values: CDR1 SGDLS, CDR2 YYNGEE. This CDR3 spans 16 amino acids. The CDR3 is CASSVQAGGLSGEQFF. CDR3 DNA sequence: TGTGCCAGCAGCGTACAAGCGGGAGGGCTTTCGGGTGAGCAGTTCTTC. The entire variable domain, with the rest obtained from reference TRBV9 and TRBJ2-1, is as follows: DSGVTQTPKHLITATGQRVTLRCSPRSGDLSVYWYQQSLDQGLQFLIQYYNGEERAKGNILERFSAQQFPDLHSELNLSSLELGDSALYFCASSVQAGGLSGEQFFGPGTRLTVL.

The chain combines TRBV5-5 with TRBJ1-2, with unresolved D. The V end lost 4 bases, the J end lost 1 base, and 11 bases lay between the germline ends. This CDR3 contains 14 residues. Germline V gene sequence: CDR1 SGHKS, CDR2 YYEKEE (reference sequence). CDR3 bases: TGTGCCAGCAGCGTCGAGATCAGTAACTATGGCTACACCTTC. It translates to CASSVEISNYGYTF. The whole variable domain, filled in from reference TRBV5-5 and TRBJ1-2, reads DAGVTQSPTHLIKTRGQQVTLRCSPISGHKSVSWYQQVLGQGPQFIFQYYEKEERGRGNFPDRFSARQFPNYSSELNVNALLLGDSALYLCASSVEISNYGYTFGSGTRLTVV.

This clone was detected only a few times. CDR3 protein: CASTPGGQNTEAFF. In DNA, the CDR3 is TGCGCCAGCACACCAGGGGGCCAGAACACTGAAGCTTTCTTT. This sequence joins TRBV5-1 and TRBJ1-1; TRBD1 agrees at 8 bases. The CDR3 is 14 residues long. The V gene end was trimmed by 6 bases and the J gene end by 1 base; junction bases not matched to a gene: 5. CDR1 is SGHRS, CDR2 YFSETQ, per germline.

The count of this clone is one. V usage is TRBV6-5 and J usage is TRBJ1-1, with a weak D call TRBD1 (5 bases). Deletions cut 7 bases from V and 1 base from J, with 10 bases between. Per germline, CDR1 MNHEY and CDR2 SVGAGI. The CDR3 has 13 residues. The CDR3 region is CASNSQGNTEAFF. For the CDR3, the DNA is TGTGCCAGCAATTCGCAGGGGAACACTGAAGCTTTCTTT.

This chain links TRBV5-1 with TRBJ2-5, with D perhaps being TRBD1 or TRBD2 (5 bases each). The V gene lost 5 bases and the J gene lost 7 bases, with 18 bases spanning the gap. The germline V gene has CDR1 SGHRS and CDR2 YFSETQ. The CDR3 runs 14 residues. CDR3 sequence: CASRGTPDIRTQYF. CDR3 DNA: TGCGCCAGCAGGGGGACGCCAGATATTAGGACCCAGTACTTC.

This clone has more than one count but fewer than ten. This chain links TRBV2 with TRBJ1-5, with D unresolved. V dropped 7 bases and J dropped 6 bases, with 10 bases sitting between them. The germline V gene encodes CDR1 SNHLY and CDR2 FYNNEI. The CDR3 has 12 residues. The CDR3 sequence: CASTLGGQPQHF. DNA of the CDR3: TGTGCCAGCACTTTGGGAGGTCAGCCCCAGCATTTT.

The chain uses TRBV7-3 and TRBJ2-1; 15 bases map to TRBD2. CDR1 is SGHTA, CDR2 FQGTGA, per germline. The CDR3 consists of 16 residues. V dropped 1 base and J dropped 6; count of bases not matched to a gene: 1. CDR3 in DNA: TGTGCCAGCAGCTTAATGGGACTAGCGGGAGGCAATGAGCAGTTCTTC. Protein: CASSLMGLAGGNEQFF.

V is TRBV6-5 and J is TRBJ2-5; the match to TRBD1 covers 10 bases. The DNA matches TRBJ2-7 better at its end, which makes the J call doubtful. This CDR3 is built from 13 residues. In germline, CDR1 is MNHEY, CDR2 SVGAGI. CDR3 in amino acids: CASSRDRGYEQYF. The CDR3 DNA reads as TGTGCCAGCAGTCGGGACAGGGGCTACGAGCAGTACTTC.

J is TRBJ2-3 and V is TRBV29-1; 10 bases are shared with TRBD2. CDR3 length: 16 residues. Unmatched junction bases numbered 12, after V lost 6 bases and J lost 3 bases. CDR1 is SQVTM and CDR2 is ANQGSEA in the germline V gene. DNA of the CDR3: TGCAGCGTAGTGACCGGCAGGGGACTAGCGACAGATACGCAGTATTTT. Amino acid sequence: CSVVTGRGLATDTQYF.